The rows below give T cell receptor beta chains drawn from one sample of a study of T cells in Graves' hyperthyroidism and ophthalmopathy. TCRdb ran MiXCR on the multiplex PCR reads and lists one entry per CDR3 protein. Of approximately 640,000 distinct CDR3 sequences listed, around a sixth are singletons. Sequencing used blood. The receptors derive from a man aged 45-65 years with Graves' hyperthyroidism. CDR3s include the opening cysteine and the closing phenylalanine or tryptophan. A D gene is named only where the DNA matches it firmly. Size values are once, few and many counts, or a class for expanded clones, and some rows have none.

V	size	J	D	DNA	CDR3
TRBV11-3	many	TRBJ2-7	TRBD2	TGTGCCAGCAGCCCGAGCGGGGTCGAGCAGTACTTC	CASSPSGVEQYF
TRBV28	many	TRBJ1-5	.	TGTGCCAGCAGTTTGGGCCCATCCGGGAGCAATCAGCCCCAGCATTTT	CASSLGPSGSNQPQHF
TRBV29-1	few	TRBJ2-7	.	TGCAGCGTTGAAGATCTAGGTGGGCAGTACTTC	CSVEDLGGQYF
TRBV20-1	many	TRBJ1-1	TRBD1	TGCAGTGCTACAAGTCCCGGGACAGGGAACACTGAAGCTTTCTTT	CSATSPGTGNTEAFF
TRBV6-5	many	TRBJ2-2	.	TGTGCCAGCAGTTACGAAGGGTCCGGGGAGCTGTTTTTT	CASSYEGSGELFF
TRBV19	few	TRBJ1-2	TRBD1	TGTGCCTCCTTTCCGGGACAGACTACTAACTATGGCTACACCTTC	CASFPGQTTNYGYTF
TRBV6-1	many	TRBJ1-1	.	TGTGCCAGCAGCCCAGTTACGGGACGGCAGAACACTGAAGCTTTCTTT	CASSPVTGRQNTEAFF
TRBV18	many	TRBJ2-5	.	TGTGCCAGCTCACCAAACCAGCAAGAGACCCAGTACTTC	CASSPNQQETQYF
TRBV12-3/TRBV12-4	many	TRBJ1-3	.	TGTGCCAGCAGTCCGCGGGGAAGGGGATCTGGAAACACCATATATTTT	CASSPRGRGSGNTIYF
TRBV20-1	.	TRBJ1-6	.	TGCAGTGCTAGAGATGGAACAACTTGGCACTTT	CSARDGTTWHF